The following is a T cell receptor (beta chain) sequence with its context. There is no known antigen for this receptor. Qualities for individual bases were not recorded, and no much larger clone is one base off. The CDR3, cysteine through phenylalanine, is 16 amino acids long. CDR3 DNA is the only sequence kept; it has 48 bases, read in frame from the first base. Cut back by 10 bases and 4 bases, the V and J ends lie 23 bases apart. Per the germline V gene, SGHAT is the CDR1 and FQNNGV is the CDR2. Peripheral blood and lesional scalp punch biopsies were obtained from patients with alopecia areata. PBMCs were separated by density centrifugation and stained for CD3, CD4 and CD8, after which CD4+ and CD8+ T cells were sorted on a FACSAria. This record comes from a study of CD8+ T cells in alopecia areata (dated by TCRdb to the late 2010s). With respect to the entire study: Treated patients were enrolled in an open-label pilot trial of oral tofacitinib, 5 to 10 mg twice daily, for moderate-to-severe alopecia areata. In both human patients and the C3H/HeJ mouse model, the study applied high-throughput TCRbeta sequencing to look at T cell clonal expansion in alopecia areata. Biopsies were taken from tofacitinib-treated patients at baseline and again at 4 and 24 weeks into treatment, and several of those patients also had a later scalp biopsy. Patients stayed on tofacitinib for 6 to 18 months and then had 6 months of follow-up off drug so that delayed response and recurrence could be assessed. RNA was obtained with the PAXgene miRNA kit for fixed scalp, the miRNeasy kit for PBMCs, and the RNeasy kit for mouse skin. Scalp clonality was compared among normal scalp (n=4), patchy alopecia areata scalp (n=8), and alopecia totalis/universalis scalp (n=8). Human TCRbeta sequencing covered scalp tissue and sorted CD4+ and CD8+ peripheral blood T cells from patchy and totalis/universalis alopecia areata patients and healthy controls. TCRbeta CDR3 regions were amplified by immunoSEQ multiplex PCR using 35 Vbeta forward and 13 Jbeta reverse primers.

Preparation of the library involved the immunoSEQ multiplex PCR assay. For TCR sequencing, RNA was extracted from every sample and reverse transcribed into cDNA to serve as template. SuperScript III was used for first-strand cDNA synthesis, primed with a 2:1 mix of oligo-dT and random hexamers. A synthetic immune receptor repertoire was used to assess amplification bias, and residual bias was removed computationally. On the study's bioinformatics: Raw reads were preprocessed to remove errors, and CDR3 was defined by IMGT conventions from the conserved cysteine to phenylalanine. Clonality was calculated as 1 minus Shannon entropy normalized by log2 of the number of productive unique TCRs. Whether each scalp clone was CD4 or CD8 was inferred by checking scalp TCRbeta sequences against the CD4 and CD8 repertoires from sorted blood. In its TCRdb copy, this immuneACCESS table keeps in-frame sequences only and misses some clones. Where compared with another copy, unresolved V genes explain less than half of these, and the others have no known cause. D and trimming come from the DNA, and the V and J calls and clone size come from that table. Present in this sample are around 160,000 clones, 45% to 60% of which were seen just once. Jointly, the top ten make up around 6.8% of the sample.

Points the paper makes about the study in general: Shared TCR sequences between patients were less evident than in mice, which may be partly attributable to HLA diversity in the patient population. Lesional scalp, especially in alopecia totalis/universalis, showed higher clonality and more expanded CD8+ clones than normal scalp, suggesting antigenic drive. Unlike mouse skin, which is dominated by gammadelta T cells, normal human skin has resident alphabeta T cells that are also sequenced, and this complicates analysis of the scalp TCR repertoire.

The clonotype was recovered from a human donor with alopecia areata. Material: CD4+ T cells sorted from blood. Recombination joined TRBV11-2 with TRBJ2-1; TRBD2 is a possible D gene, resting on 5 matching bases. The CDR3 region: CATTLFGNAPYNEQFF. The nucleotides read TGTGCCACCACCCTCTTCGGGAACGCACCGTACAATGAGCAGTTCTTC.